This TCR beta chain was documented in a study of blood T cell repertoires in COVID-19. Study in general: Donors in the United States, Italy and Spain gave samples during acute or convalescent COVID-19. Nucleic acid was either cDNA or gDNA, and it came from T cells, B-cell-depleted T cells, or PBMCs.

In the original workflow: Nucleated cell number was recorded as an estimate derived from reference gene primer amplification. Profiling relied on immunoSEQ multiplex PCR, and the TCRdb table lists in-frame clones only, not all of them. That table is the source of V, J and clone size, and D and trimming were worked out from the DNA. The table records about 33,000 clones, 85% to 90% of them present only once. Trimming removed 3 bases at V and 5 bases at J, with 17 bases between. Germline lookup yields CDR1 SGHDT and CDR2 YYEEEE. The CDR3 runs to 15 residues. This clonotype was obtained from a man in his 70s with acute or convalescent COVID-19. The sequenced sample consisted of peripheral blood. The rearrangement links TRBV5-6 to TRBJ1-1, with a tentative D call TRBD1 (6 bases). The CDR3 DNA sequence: TGTGCCAGCAGCTCTCAAAACAGGGTCGGAACTGAAGCTTTCTTT. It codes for CASSSQNRVGTEAFF.